These 19 T cell receptor beta chains share one sample of origin, sequenced in a study of cytomegalovirus exposure and HLA in healthy donors. The PCR used 60 Vbeta and 13 Jbeta primers. Clones were sequenced by immunoSEQ multiplex PCR, and TCRdb holds only the in-frame ones, with some missing. This sample yields 200,000 or so clones, of which 82% are seen a single time; approximately 0.098% belongs to the top ten. The source material was PBMCs. These receptor sequences come from a boy between 2 and 10 years old in good health and CMV-seronegative.

The rearrangement links TRBV5-1 to TRBJ1-2, with D possibly matching TRBD1 (6 bases). The CDR3 extends over 14 amino acids. V lost 4 bases to trimming and J lost 7 bases, with 17 bases between them. Per germline, CDR1 SGHRS and CDR2 YFSETQ. CDR3 protein: CASSPWTDLGGYTF. In DNA form, the CDR3 reads TGCGCCAGCAGCCCATGGACAGACCTGGGTGGCTACACCTTC.

V gene TRBV27 combines with J gene TRBJ1-2; D might be TRBD1 (5 bases). V was shortened by 10 bases and J by 2 bases, with 23 bases between the two germline ends. This CDR3 has 16 residues. Germline values: CDR1 MNHEY, CDR2 SMNVEV (reference sequence). The DNA for the CDR3 is TGTGCCAACAAAGACGACATAAGTTACAGGAACTATGGCTACACCTTC. This codes for CANKDDISYRNYGYTF.

This sequence joins TRBV5-1 and TRBJ1-3; TRBD1 agrees at 7 bases. CDR1 is SGHRS, CDR2 YFSETQ, per germline. The CDR3 consists of 14 residues. Trimming removed 4 bases from V and 3 bases from J; junction bases left unmatched: 4. CDR3 bases: TGCGCCAGCAGCACAGGGGCATATGGAAACACCATATATTTT. Residues: CASSTGAYGNTIYF.

This chain links TRBV13 with TRBJ1-2; D is unclear. CDR3 length: 16 amino acids. Germline CDR1 reads PRHDT; CDR2 reads FYEKMQ (reference sequence). The V gene lost 4 bases and the J gene lost 4 bases, with 19 bases spanning the gap. The CDR3 sequence: CASSSRAGRPSYGYTF. The DNA for the CDR3 is TGTGCCAGCAGCTCGAGGGCAGGTAGACCTTCCTATGGCTACACCTTC.

The chain links TRBV20-1 to TRBJ2-3; D unresolved. CDR1 DFQATT and CDR2 SNEGSKA come from the germline V gene (reference sequence). With 2 bases removed from V and 2 bases from J, the gap between germline ends came to 2 bases. This CDR3 spans 11 amino acids. The DNA for the CDR3 is TGCAGTGCTAGATACACAGATACGCAGTATTTT. This sequence encodes CSARYTDTQYF.

V and J are TRBV5-1 and TRBJ1-5; D remains unclear. The CDR3 runs 14 residues. In germline, CDR1 is SGHRS, CDR2 YFSETQ. The V gene lost 0 bases and the J gene lost 3 bases, with 7 bases spanning the gap. The CDR3 DNA reads as TGCGCCAGCAGCTTGGGAGGGTTCAATCAGCCCCAGCATTTT. This sequence encodes CASSLGGFNQPQHF.

V and J are TRBV6-1 and TRBJ2-7; the D is unclear. Germline-derived CDR1 and CDR2 are MNHNS and SASEGT. The CDR3 length is 10 residues. V lost 6 bases and J 9 bases, leaving 9 bases between the germline ends. In DNA, the CDR3 is TGTGCCAGCAGCGACTTTATGCAGTACTTC. This sequence encodes CASSDFMQYF.

This chain links TRBV7-2 with TRBJ1-2, with D hard to call. The V gene's germline CDR1 is SGHTA and CDR2 FQGNSA. Trimming cost V 1 base and J 4 bases, with 16 bases left between them. This CDR3 has 16 amino acids. CDR3 amino acids: CASSLGVRGDGYGYTF. The CDR3 DNA is TGTGCCAGCAGCTTAGGCGTCCGCGGGGATGGCTATGGCTACACCTTC.

This chain joins TRBV6-5 and TRBJ1-3, with TRBD1 matching over 9 bases. From germline, CDR1 is MNHEY and CDR2 SVGAGI. V was pared by 5 bases and J by 4 bases, with 6 bases of the junction left unmatched. This CDR3 has 15 residues. CDR3 coding DNA: TGTGCCAGCAGTAAACAGGGGGCGCAAGGAAACACCATATATTTT. It translates to CASSKQGAQGNTIYF.

Turning to this clone: The germline gene is not matched at one end of the junction; a read error may be the cause. The V gene is TRBV7-9, the J gene TRBJ2-3; 14 nucleotides line up with TRBD2. CDR1 SEHNR and CDR2 FQNEAQ come from the germline V gene (reference sequence). This CDR3 contains 19 residues. The DNA for the CDR3 is TGTTCCAGCAGTTTCCGACTAGCGGGGGGGACGATCAACACAGATACGCAGTATTTT. Translated, it gives CSSSFRLAGGTINTDTQYF.

V usage is TRBV5-1 and J usage is TRBJ1-2; D gene ambiguous. The CDR3 runs 13 residues. V was cut by 0 bases and J by 3 bases, with 6 bases left in between. CDR1 and CDR2 (germline): SGHRS, YFSETQ. CDR3 DNA sequence: TGCGCCAGCAGCTTGGAGGAGTACTATGGCTACACCTTC. Its protein is CASSLEEYYGYTF.

The rearrangement uses TRBV27 and TRBJ1-6; a weak D match, TRBD1 (6 bases). Trimming shortened V by 5 bases and J by 7 bases, and 12 bases separated the two germline ends. The CDR3 covers 14 residues. The germline CDR1 and CDR2 sequences are MNHEY and SMNVEV (reference sequence). The CDR3 DNA is TGTGCCAGCAGTCGTGGACAGAGGAATTCACCCCTCCACTTT. Protein: CASSRGQRNSPLHF.

V gene TRBV5-4 combines with J gene TRBJ1-1, with D unclear. Germline V lookup: CDR1 SGHNT, CDR2 YYREEE (reference sequence). Deletions cut 1 base from V and 5 bases from J, with 9 bases between. The CDR3 contains 13 residues. CDR3 sequence reads: CASSLSGKTEAFF. For the CDR3, the DNA is TGTGCCAGCAGCTTGAGCGGAAAAACTGAAGCTTTCTTT. The whole variable domain, filled in from reference TRBV5-4 and TRBJ1-1, reads ETGVTQSPTHLIKTRGQQVTLRCSSQSGHNTVSWYQQALGQGPQFIFQYYREEENGRGNFPPRFSGLQFPNYSSELNVNALELDDSALYLCASSLSGKTEAFFGQGTRLTVV.

V gene TRBV7-2 combines with J gene TRBJ1-1; D gene ambiguous. The CDR3 has 16 amino acids. Looked up from germline, CDR1 is SGHTA and CDR2 is FQGNSA. V was trimmed by 5 bases and J by 0 bases, leaving 16 bases between them. CDR3 in amino acids: CASSPSWADMNTEAFF. The CDR3 DNA reads TGTGCCAGCAGCCCCTCGTGGGCAGACATGAACACTGAAGCTTTCTTT.

V is TRBV5-4 and J is TRBJ2-2; 12 nucleotides line up with TRBD2. The J segment lost 4 bases and the V segment lost 0 bases, leaving 4 bases of the junction unmatched. CDR1 is SGHNT, CDR2 YYREEE, per germline (reference sequence). CDR3 length equals 17 residues. The CDR3 region has the DNA TGTGCCAGCAGCTTGGCCTTGGGACTAGCGGGCACCGGGGAGCTGTTTTTT. Translating it yields CASSLALGLAGTGELFF.

The chain uses TRBV7-3 and TRBJ2-1; D is unclear. This CDR3 contains 14 residues. Trimming cost V 1 base and J 6 bases, with 10 bases left between them. Germline V lookup: CDR1 SGHTA, CDR2 FQGTGA. The DNA for the CDR3 is TGTGCCAGCAGCTTAAGATCAGGTGGCAATGAGCAGTTCTTC. Protein: CASSLRSGGNEQFF.

V and J are TRBV29-1 and TRBJ1-4; D unclear. V lost 5 bases, J lost 8 bases, and 6 bases lay in between. Germline V gives CDR1 SQVTM, CDR2 ANQGSEA. The CDR3 covers 10 residues. CDR3 coding DNA: TGCAGCGTTCTGGGCGAAAAACTGTTTTTT. Encoded protein: CSVLGEKLFF.

V and J are TRBV2 and TRBJ2-1; 7 bases are a match to TRBD2. This CDR3 is built from 15 residues. Unmatched junction bases numbered 10, after V lost 4 bases and J lost 7 bases. The V gene's germline CDR1 is SNHLY and CDR2 FYNNEI. The CDR3 spells CASSGSGTRANEQFF. The DNA of the CDR3 is TGTGCCAGCAGTGGGAGCGGGACCCGGGCAAATGAGCAGTTCTTC.

This clone was counted a single time. The chain is built from TRBV9 and TRBJ1-3; D unclear. The CDR3 is 15 residues long. CDR1 is SGDLS, CDR2 YYNGEE, per germline. Between the trimmed V and J ends, which lost 0 bases and 0 bases, there was a span of 7 bases. The CDR3 DNA is TGTGCCAGCAGCGTAGGGTCAGTCTCTGGAAACACCATATATTTT. This encodes CASSVGSVSGNTIYF.